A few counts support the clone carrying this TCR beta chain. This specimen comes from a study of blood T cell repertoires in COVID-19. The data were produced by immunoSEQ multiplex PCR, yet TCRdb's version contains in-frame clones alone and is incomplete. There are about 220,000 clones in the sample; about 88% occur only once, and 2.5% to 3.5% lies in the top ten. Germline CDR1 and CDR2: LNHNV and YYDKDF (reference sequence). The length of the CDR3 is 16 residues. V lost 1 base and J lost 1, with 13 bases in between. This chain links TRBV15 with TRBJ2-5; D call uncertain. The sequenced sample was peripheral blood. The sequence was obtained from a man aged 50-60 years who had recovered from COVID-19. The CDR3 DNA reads TGTGCCACCAGCAGAGGACATCGGTCGGTCCAAGAGACCCAGTACTTC. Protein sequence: CATSRGHRSVQETQYF.